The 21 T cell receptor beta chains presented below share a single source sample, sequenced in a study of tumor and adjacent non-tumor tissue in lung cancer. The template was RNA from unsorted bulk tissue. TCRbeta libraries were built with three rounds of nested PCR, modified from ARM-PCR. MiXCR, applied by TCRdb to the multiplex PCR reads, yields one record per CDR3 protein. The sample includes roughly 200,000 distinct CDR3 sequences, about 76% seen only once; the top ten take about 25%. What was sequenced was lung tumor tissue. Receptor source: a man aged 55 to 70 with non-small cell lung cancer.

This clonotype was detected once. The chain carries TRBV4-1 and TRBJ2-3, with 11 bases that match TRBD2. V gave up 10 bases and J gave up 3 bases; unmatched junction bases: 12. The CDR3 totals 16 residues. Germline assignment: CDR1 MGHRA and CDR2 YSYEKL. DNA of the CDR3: TGCGCCAATAGCCAAGGGGCTAGCGGGAGGACAGATACGCAGTATTTT. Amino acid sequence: CANSQGASGRTDTQYF.

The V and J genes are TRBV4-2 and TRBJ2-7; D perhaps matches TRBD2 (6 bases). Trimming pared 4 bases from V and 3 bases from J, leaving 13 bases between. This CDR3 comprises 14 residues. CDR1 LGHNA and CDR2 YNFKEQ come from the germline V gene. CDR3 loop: CASSPGTGDYEQYF. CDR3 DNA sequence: TGTGCCAGCAGCCCTGGGACTGGGGACTACGAGCAGTACTTC.

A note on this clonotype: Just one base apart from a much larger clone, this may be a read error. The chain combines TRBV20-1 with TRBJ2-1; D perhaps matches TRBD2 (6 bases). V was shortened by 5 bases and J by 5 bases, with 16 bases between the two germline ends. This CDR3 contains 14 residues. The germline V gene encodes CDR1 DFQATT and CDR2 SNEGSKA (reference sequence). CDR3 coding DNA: TGCAGTGCTGAAGGAGGACTAACGGACAATGAGCAGTTCTTC. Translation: CSAEGGLTDNEQFF.

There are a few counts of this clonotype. The CDR3 sequence is CASRSWGRGDTGELFF. CDR3 sequence (DNA): TGCGCCAGCAGGTCCTGGGGGCGGGGGGACACCGGGGAGCTGTTTTTT. The chain uses TRBV10-2 and TRBJ2-2; 8 bases are shared with TRBD2. V lost 6 bases to trimming and J lost 3 bases; unmatched junction nucleotides: 9. The CDR3 contains 16 residues. Germline V gene lookup returns CDR1 WSHSY and CDR2 SAAADI.

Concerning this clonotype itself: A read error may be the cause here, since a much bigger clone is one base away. CDR3 protein: CASRMRPPLNTQYF. CDR3 in DNA: TGCGCCAGCAGGATGCGACCCCCCTTGAATACGCAGTATTTT. The chain links TRBV5-1 to TRBJ2-3; D is unclear. Germline V CDR1 and CDR2: SGHRS, YFSETQ. Deletions cut 5 bases from V and 7 bases from J, with 17 bases between. The CDR3 spans 14 residues.

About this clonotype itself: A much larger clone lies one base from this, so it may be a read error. The CDR3 region has the DNA TGTGTCAGCAGTTACCGTCGAGGGAGCAGTGGCTACACCTTC. The encoded protein is CVSSYRRGSSGYTF. The V call is TRBV6-2 or TRBV6-3, the J call TRBJ1-2; D remains unclear. Germline-derived CDR1 and CDR2 are MNHEY and SVGEGT. The CDR3 covers 14 residues.

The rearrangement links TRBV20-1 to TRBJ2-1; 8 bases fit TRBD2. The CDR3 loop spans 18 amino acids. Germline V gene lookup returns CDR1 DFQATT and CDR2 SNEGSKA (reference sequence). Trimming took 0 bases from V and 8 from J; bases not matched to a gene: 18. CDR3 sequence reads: CSARDHARTSGTYYEQFF. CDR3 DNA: TGCAGTGCTAGAGATCACGCACGCACTAGCGGCACTTACTATGAGCAGTTCTTC.

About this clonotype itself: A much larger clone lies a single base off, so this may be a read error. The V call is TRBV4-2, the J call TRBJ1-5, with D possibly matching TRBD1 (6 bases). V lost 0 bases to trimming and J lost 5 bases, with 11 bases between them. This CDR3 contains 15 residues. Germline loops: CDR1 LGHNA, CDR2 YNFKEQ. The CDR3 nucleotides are TGTGCCAGCAGCCAAGATAGACAGGTCTATCAGCCCCAGCATTTT. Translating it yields CASSQDRQVYQPQHF.

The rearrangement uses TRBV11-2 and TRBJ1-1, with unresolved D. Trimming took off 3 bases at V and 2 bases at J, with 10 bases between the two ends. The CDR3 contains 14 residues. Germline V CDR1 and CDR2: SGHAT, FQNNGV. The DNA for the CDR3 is TGTGCCAGCAGCTTGGTGGGTATAAACACTGAAGCTTTCTTT. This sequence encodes CASSLVGINTEAFF. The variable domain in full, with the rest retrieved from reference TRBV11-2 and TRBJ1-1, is EAGVAQSPRYKIIEKRQSVAFWCNPISGHATLYWYQQILGQGPKLLIQFQNNGVVDDSQLPKDRFSAERLKGVDSTLKIQPAKLEDSAVYLCASSLVGINTEAFFGQGTRLTVV.

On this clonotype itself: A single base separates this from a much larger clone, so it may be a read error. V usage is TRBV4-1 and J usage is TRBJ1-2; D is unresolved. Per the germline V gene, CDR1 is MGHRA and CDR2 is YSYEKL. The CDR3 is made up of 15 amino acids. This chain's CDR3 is CTSSQDAGTNYGYTF. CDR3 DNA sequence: TGCACCAGCAGCCAAGATGCGGGGACTAACTATGGCTACACCTTC.

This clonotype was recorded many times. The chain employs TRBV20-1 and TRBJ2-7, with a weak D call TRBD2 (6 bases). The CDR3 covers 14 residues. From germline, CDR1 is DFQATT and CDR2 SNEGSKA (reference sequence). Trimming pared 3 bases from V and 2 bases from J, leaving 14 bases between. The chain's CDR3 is CSASRDSGTYEQYF. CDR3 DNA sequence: TGCAGTGCTAGTCGGGACTCAGGAACCTACGAGCAGTACTTC.

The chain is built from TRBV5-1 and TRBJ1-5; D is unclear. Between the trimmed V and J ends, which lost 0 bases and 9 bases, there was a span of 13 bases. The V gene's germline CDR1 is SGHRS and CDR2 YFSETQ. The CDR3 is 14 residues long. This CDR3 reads CASSLEGSSRPQHF. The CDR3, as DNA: TGCGCCAGCAGCTTGGAGGGTTCGAGTCGGCCCCAGCATTTT. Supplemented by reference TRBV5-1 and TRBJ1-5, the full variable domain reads KAGVTQTPRYLIKTRGQQVTLSCSPISGHRSVSWYQQTPGQGLQFLFEYFSETQRNKGNFPGRFSGRQFSNSRSEMNVSTLELGDSALYLCASSLEGSSRPQHFGDGTRLSIL.

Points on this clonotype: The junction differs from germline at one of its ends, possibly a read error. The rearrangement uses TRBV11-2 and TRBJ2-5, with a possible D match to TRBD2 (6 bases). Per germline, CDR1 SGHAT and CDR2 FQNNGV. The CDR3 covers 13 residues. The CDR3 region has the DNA TGTGCCAGCACCAAGGGCTCGGGGGAGACCCAATACTTC. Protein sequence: CASTKGSGETQYF.

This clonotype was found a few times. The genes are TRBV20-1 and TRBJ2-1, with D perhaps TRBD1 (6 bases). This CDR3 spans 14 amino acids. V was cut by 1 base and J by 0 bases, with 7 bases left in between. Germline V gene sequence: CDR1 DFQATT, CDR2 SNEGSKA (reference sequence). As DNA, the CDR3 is TGCAGTGCTAGAGCAGGGGTCTCCTACAATGAGCAGTTCTTC. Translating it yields CSARAGVSYNEQFF.

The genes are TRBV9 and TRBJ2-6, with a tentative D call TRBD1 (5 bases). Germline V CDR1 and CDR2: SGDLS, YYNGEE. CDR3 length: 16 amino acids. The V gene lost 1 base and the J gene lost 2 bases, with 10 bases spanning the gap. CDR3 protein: CASSVTGHPGANVLTF. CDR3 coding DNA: TGTGCCAGCAGCGTAACAGGCCACCCTGGGGCCAACGTCCTGACTTTC.

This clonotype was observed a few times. The CDR3 bases are TGTGCCAGCAGGGGCCCCGGGACAGGGGACAATTCACCCCTCCACTTT. The encoded protein is CASRGPGTGDNSPLHF. The chain links TRBV6-5 to TRBJ1-6, with TRBD1 matching 10 bases. With 6 bases clipped from V and 7 bases from J, the junction kept 9 bases outside the gene matches. The CDR3 extends over 16 amino acids. The germline V gene encodes CDR1 MNHEY and CDR2 SVGAGI.

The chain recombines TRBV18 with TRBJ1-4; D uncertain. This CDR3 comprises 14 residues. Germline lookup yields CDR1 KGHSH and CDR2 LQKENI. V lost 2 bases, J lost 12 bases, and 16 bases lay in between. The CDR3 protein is CASSPWQAQRELFF. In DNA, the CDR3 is TGTGCCAGCTCACCATGGCAGGCCCAAAGAGAACTGTTTTTT.

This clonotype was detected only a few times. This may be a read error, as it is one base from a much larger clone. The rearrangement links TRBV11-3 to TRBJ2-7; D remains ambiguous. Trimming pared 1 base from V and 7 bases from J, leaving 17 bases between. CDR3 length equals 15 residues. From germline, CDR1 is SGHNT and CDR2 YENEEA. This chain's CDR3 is CASSLGVGLRGEQYF. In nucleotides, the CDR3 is TGTGCCAGCAGCTTAGGGGTGGGCCTTCGAGGTGAGCAGTACTTC.

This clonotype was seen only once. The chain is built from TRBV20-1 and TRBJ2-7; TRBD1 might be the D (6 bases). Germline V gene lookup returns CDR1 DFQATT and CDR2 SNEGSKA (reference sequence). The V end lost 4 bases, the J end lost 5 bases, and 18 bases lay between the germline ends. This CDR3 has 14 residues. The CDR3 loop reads CSAKGDPPTNEQYF. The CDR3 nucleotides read TGCAGTGCTAAGGGGGACCCACCCACCAACGAGCAGTACTTC.

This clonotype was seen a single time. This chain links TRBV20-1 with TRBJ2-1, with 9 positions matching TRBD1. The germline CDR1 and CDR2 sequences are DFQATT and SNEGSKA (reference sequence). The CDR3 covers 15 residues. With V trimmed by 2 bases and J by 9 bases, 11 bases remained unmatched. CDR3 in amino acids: CSARWGQGWVSEQFF. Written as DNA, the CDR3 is TGCAGTGCTAGATGGGGACAGGGTTGGGTCAGTGAGCAGTTCTTC.

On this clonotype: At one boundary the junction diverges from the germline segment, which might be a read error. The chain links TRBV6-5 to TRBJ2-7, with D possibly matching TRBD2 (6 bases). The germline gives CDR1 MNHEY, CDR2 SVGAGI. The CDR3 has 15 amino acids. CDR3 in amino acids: CANGNGGVTSYEQYF. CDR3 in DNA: TGTGCCAACGGCAATGGGGGAGTCACTAGCTACGAGCAGTATTTC.